The rows below give T cell receptor beta chains drawn from one sample of a study of regulatory T cells in long-lasting Graves disease. Each CDR3 protein is one row after TCRdb ran MiXCR on the multiplex PCR reads. The sample contains about 400,000 distinct CDR3 sequences, 15% to 18% of which appear only once. The input for sequencing was peripheral blood mononuclear cells (PBMCs), taken at new diagnosis, from a patient treated with antithyroid drugs. Source of these receptors: a female donor with Graves disease. Each CDR3 is given with its conserved first and last residue. The order of the fields is V gene, clone size, D gene, J gene, CDR3 protein, CDR3 DNA. A D gene is named only where the DNA matches it firmly. Some rows have no size entry. The others give once, few or many, or a class for an expanded clone.

TRBV7-9	-	-	TRBJ2-4	CASTLTGLNIQYF	TGTGCCAGCACCCTGACGGGACTAAACATTCAGTACTTC
TRBV12-3/TRBV12-4	many	-	TRBJ1-2	CASSFDRDRLNYGYTF	TGTGCCAGCAGTTTTGACCGCGATCGACTTAACTATGGCTACACCTTC
TRBV12-3/TRBV12-4	few	TRBD2	TRBJ2-5	CASSLELAGVQGTQYF	TGTGCCAGCAGTTTAGAACTAGCGGGAGTCCAGGGGACCCAGTACTTC
TRBV20-1	-	TRBD2	TRBJ2-7	CSARLSGSNYEQYF	TGCAGTGCTAGACTTAGCGGGAGTAATTACGAGCAGTACTTC
TRBV20-1	many	-	TRBJ2-1	CSATQTSRGYYNEQFF	TGCAGTGCTACACAGACTAGTCGGGGATACTACAATGAGCAGTTCTTC
TRBV18	-	TRBD1	TRBJ2-7	CASSDGQGIYYEQYF	TGTGCCAGCTCCGATGGACAGGGGATCTACTACGAGCAGTACTTC
TRBV16	-	-	TRBJ1-4	CASSPIAGGPADDNEKLFF	TGTGCCAGCAGCCCTATAGCGGGGGGCCCCGCGGACGATAATGAAAAACTGTTTTTT
TRBV28	many	TRBD2	TRBJ2-7	CASSPPTGRAAYEQYF	TGTGCCAGCAGTCCACCGACCGGGAGGGCCGCCTACGAGCAGTACTTC
TRBV30	many	-	TRBJ2-7	CAWRTYGSYEQYF	TGTGCCTGGAGAACGTATGGTTCCTACGAGCAGTACTTC
TRBV7-3	many	-	TRBJ2-1	CASSFWGEPNNEQFF	TGTGCCAGCAGCTTCTGGGGGGAGCCGAACAATGAGCAGTTCTTC
TRBV29-1	-	TRBD1	TRBJ1-1	CSVRQGAPAFF	TGCAGCGTTCGACAGGGGGCTCCGGCTTTCTTT
TRBV29-1	-	-	TRBJ2-2	CSGGQNTGELFF	TGCAGCGGGGGACAGAACACCGGGGAGCTGTTTTTT
TRBV6-4	many	-	TRBJ2-3	CASSPQVTDTQYF	TGTGCCAGCAGTCCCCAGGTAACAGATACGCAGTATTTT
TRBV12-3/TRBV12-4	-	-	TRBJ1-1	CASTPTEREAFF	TGTGCCAGCACCCCGACGGAGAGAGAAGCTTTCTTT
TRBV15	few	-	TRBJ2-7	CATSRDVPVNDEQYF	TGTGCCACCAGCAGAGATGTCCCAGTGAACGACGAGCAGTACTTC
TRBV30	many	TRBD1	TRBJ2-7	CAWGTGGLTEQYF	TGTGCCTGGGGGACAGGGGGTTTAACCGAGCAGTACTTC
TRBV7-2	-	-	TRBJ1-1	CASSWTPEGETEAFF	TGTGCCAGCAGCTGGACACCCGAGGGAGAAACTGAAGCTTTCTTT
TRBV7-2	-	-	TRBJ1-2	CASSAQSARLRGYTF	TGTGCCAGCAGCGCCCAAAGTGCCCGCCTAAGAGGCTACACCTTC
TRBV5-1	many	TRBD2	TRBJ2-1	CASSLESSGYNEQLF	TGCGCCAGCAGCTTGGAGTCTAGCGGCTACAATGAGCAGTTATTC
TRBV4-2	many	-	TRBJ1-2	CASSQETTGHGYTF	TGTGCCAGCAGCCAAGAAACCACAGGGCATGGCTACACCTTC
TRBV10-2	few	-	TRBJ2-4	CASSKNAVLAKNIQYF	TGCGCCAGCAGCAAGAACGCGGTTCTTGCCAAAAACATTCAGTACTTC
TRBV5-1	many	-	TRBJ1-4	CASSPESYPNEKLFF	TGCGCCAGCAGCCCCGAGAGCTACCCTAATGAAAAACTGTTTTTT
TRBV12-3/TRBV12-4	many	-	TRBJ2-7	CASSLWAPSSYEQYF	TGTGCCAGCAGTTTATGGGCTCCGAGCTCCTACGAGCAGTACTTC